This TCR beta chain was sequenced for a study of CD8 T cells in Susac syndrome. A quantity of roughly 0.5 to 1 ug RNA underwent reverse transcription using random hexamers. TCRdb re-called the immunoSEQ multiplex PCR reads with MiXCR, one entry per CDR3 protein. Here the sample spans 150,000 to 200,000 distinct CDR3 sequences, approximately 93% being singletons. Sequencing was done on a sample of CD4+ T cells from PBMCs. This clonotype was sampled from a human donor with multiple sclerosis.

The CDR3 DNA is TGTGCCAGCAGCGGACCCTTAGATGTTCAGCCCCAGCATTTT. It encodes CASSGPLDVQPQHF. This sequence joins TRBV2 and TRBJ1-5; D call uncertain. The CDR3 extends over 14 amino acids. Germline V gene sequence: CDR1 SNHLY, CDR2 FYNNEI. The V end lost 6 bases, the J end lost 6 bases, and 15 bases lay between the germline ends. Full variable domain (missing parts from reference TRBV2 and TRBJ1-5): EPEVTQTPSHQVTQMGQEVILRCVPISNHLYFYWYRQILGQKVEFLVSFYNNEISEKSEIFDDQFSVERPDGSNFTLKIRSTKLEDSAMYFCASSGPLDVQPQHFGDGTRLSIL.